What follows is one T cell receptor delta chain and its context. These data originate in a study of gamma-delta chains in newborns, infants, children. Across the whole study: Polyclonal expansion of innate γδ T cells after birth follows microbial exposure.

The V and J ends lost 3 bases and 1 base, in that order; junction bases with no gene match: 0. From germline, CDR1 is GEAIGNYY and CDR2 EKD. CDR3 length: 13 amino acids. TCRdb reprocessed the reads through CATT. The sample includes some 4,000 delta-chain clones, under 0.7% of them seen just once. The sequence was obtained from a child who was a newborn, infant or young child, either healthy, febrile or measles-vaccinated (not recorded which). Material for sequencing was blood. V is TRDV2 and J is TRDJ1, with 8 bases identical to TRDD3. CDR3 DNA sequence: TGTGCCTGTGACTGGGGGATCACCGATAAACTCATCTTT. Translated, it gives CACDWGITDKLIF.